The next 11 T cell receptor beta chains were all read from a single sample in a study of immune cell composition in non-small cell lung cancer. Sequenced by immunoSEQ multiplex PCR; TCRdb stores in-frame clones only, minus some. The data contain about 3,200 clones, under 75% of them seen just once; the ten biggest clones take up 19%. Sequencing was performed on lung tumor tissue. The receptors come from a human donor with non-small cell lung cancer.

The count of this clone is one. The gene calls are TRBV19 and TRBJ1-2; 9 bases fit TRBD1. Germline CDR1 reads LNHDA; CDR2 reads SQIVND (reference sequence). The CDR3 totals 14 residues. J gave up 5 bases and V 10 bases, and 11 bases lay outside the gene matches. The CDR3 nucleotides read TGTGCCACAACGGCAGGGACAGGGATTTATGGCTACACCTTC. Amino acids: CATTAGTGIYGYTF.

The rearrangement uses TRBV5-1 and TRBJ2-1, with 12 bases aligning to TRBD1. CDR1 SGHRS and CDR2 YFSETQ come from the germline V gene. The CDR3 runs 14 residues. The V segment lost 4 bases and the J segment 15 bases; nucleotides outside the gene matches: 11. This CDR3 reads CASSAGTGGLGGFF. The CDR3 DNA follows: TGCGCCAGCAGCGCCGGGACAGGGGGCCTAGGAGGGTTCTTC.

This clone was seen a few times. V usage is TRBV5-4 and J usage is TRBJ1-2; weak D call: TRBD1 (6 bases). This CDR3 has 13 residues. V lost 1 base and J 6 bases, leaving 10 bases between the germline ends. Germline V gene sequence: CDR1 SGHNT, CDR2 YYREEE (reference sequence). CDR3 sequence: CASSLTSGDGYTF. The CDR3 region has the DNA TGTGCCAGCAGCTTGACCTCAGGGGATGGCTACACCTTC.

The gene calls are TRBV7-6 and TRBJ1-1; D may be TRBD1 (5 bases). CDR3 length: 20 amino acids. Trimming removed 2 bases from V and 4 bases from J, with 29 bases in between. Germline CDR1 SGHVS, CDR2 FNYEAQ. CDR3 region: CASSLKGRSPHFGGSTEAFF. The CDR3 DNA reads TGTGCCAGCAGCTTAAAGGGGAGGTCCCCTCATTTTGGAGGAAGCACTGAAGCTTTCTTT.

The chain recombines TRBV28 with TRBJ2-3; 9 bases line up with TRBD2. From germline, CDR1 is MDHEN and CDR2 SYDVKM. J was trimmed by 6 bases and V by 7 bases; bases with no gene match: 11. This CDR3 region has 15 residues. The CDR3 DNA is TGTGCCAGCATCCCCGGGACTAGCTTCGTCGATACGCAGTATTTT. Protein product: CASIPGTSFVDTQYF.

V usage is TRBV28 and J usage is TRBJ1-3; D is perhaps TRBD1 (6 bases). Between the trimmed V and J ends, which lost 4 bases and 0 bases, there was a span of 13 bases. CDR3 length equals 16 residues. Germline V gives CDR1 MDHEN, CDR2 SYDVKM. The DNA for the CDR3 is TGTGCCAGCAGTTCCCCGGGACACCACTCTGGAAACACCATATATTTT. This encodes CASSSPGHHSGNTIYF.

V is TRBV28 and J is TRBJ1-2; D ambiguous. The germline CDR1 and CDR2 sequences are MDHEN and SYDVKM. There are 11 residues in the CDR3. V was trimmed by 6 bases and J by 5 bases, leaving 7 bases between them. This chain's CDR3 is CASSPTYGYTF. In DNA form, the CDR3 reads TGTGCCAGCAGCCCTACTTATGGCTACACCTTC.

The chain couples TRBV10-3 to TRBJ1-1; 10 nucleotides match TRBD1. CDR1 ENHRY and CDR2 SYGVKD come from the germline V gene. This CDR3 has 15 amino acids. V lost 2 bases to trimming and J lost 2 bases; unmatched junction nucleotides: 2. The CDR3 is CAISEGTGDNTEAFF. The DNA for the CDR3 is TGTGCCATCAGTGAGGGGACAGGGGATAACACTGAAGCTTTCTTT.

The rearrangement joins TRBV6-5 to TRBJ1-5; a weak D match, TRBD1 (6 bases). Germline lookup yields CDR1 MNHEY and CDR2 SVGAGI. V was trimmed by 8 bases and J by 7 bases, leaving 9 bases between them. This CDR3 region has 11 residues. The CDR3 DNA reads TGTGCCAGCGAGGGGGGGCAGCCCCAGCATTTT. It is translated as CASEGGQPQHF.

This clone was observed a few times. This chain uses TRBV28 with TRBJ2-7; 7 nucleotides line up with TRBD1. This CDR3 region has 14 residues. The V gene end was trimmed by 4 bases and the J gene end by 3 bases; junction bases not matched to a gene: 6. Germline CDR1 MDHEN, CDR2 SYDVKM. The CDR3 DNA is TGTGCCAGCAGTTCCGGAGACAGGGACTACGAGCAGTACTTC. It yields the protein CASSSGDRDYEQYF.

This clone was seen more than once but under ten times. The chain has TRBV6-1 and TRBJ2-1, with 8 nucleotides matching TRBD1. The CDR3 contains 14 residues. The V segment lost 4 bases and the J segment 5 bases; nucleotides outside the gene matches: 4. The germline V gene encodes CDR1 MNHNS and CDR2 SASEGT. The DNA for the CDR3 is TGTGCCAGCAGTGGGAGGACAGGGAACAATGAGCAGTTCTTC. This codes for CASSGRTGNNEQFF.